This T cell receptor (beta chain) was identified in a study of human T cells and chemical hapten exposure. TCRdb reanalysed the RACE reads using MiXCR and keeps one entry per CDR3 protein. Here the sample spans under 75,000 distinct CDR3 sequences, about 9% being singletons. In this sample, this clonotype turned up a few times. Trimming stripped 5 bases from V and 10 bases from J, with 15 bases between. The CDR3 spans 14 residues. The germline V gene has CDR1 MDHEN and CDR2 SYDVKM. Time point indicated: patch test 2, 6 weeks after DPC sensitization. Treatment of the sample: therapeutic diphenylcyclopropenone sensitization with weekly scalp DPC.

The TCR comes from a woman between 45 and 60 years old with alopecia areata. Some clones in this sample may be carry-over from other donors' samples. Specimen: whole blood, collected in connection with sensitization to the hapten diphenylcyclopropenone (DPC). V and J are TRBV28 and TRBJ1-6; D gene unclear. The CDR3 nucleotides read TGTGCCAGCAGTCCTCGTGCCCTTGAATCACCCCTCCACTTT. Translation: CASSPRALESPLHF.